This T cell receptor beta chain was documented in a study of regulatory T cells in long-lasting Graves disease (dated by TCRdb to the early 2020s). Regarding the research as a whole: In the newly diagnosed Graves' disease group, patients had been taking antithyroid drugs for less than 3 months. Patients with persistent Graves' disease were compared with patients with newly diagnosed Graves' disease using TCR sequencing and RNA sequencing of peripheral blood. The study took place in China and was registered as a clinical trial. A total of around 35 samples were covered by TCR sequencing, comprising around 13 persistent and approximately 20 newly diagnosed Graves' disease patients.

This specimen's time point label, interpreted: newly diagnosed GD, antithyroid drugs for less than 3 months. RNA was extracted from PBMCs in TRIzol for both TCR sequencing and RNA sequencing. Graves' disease was diagnosed according to American Thyroid Association guidelines. Recruitment of patients was carried out at an endocrinology department in Xi'an, China. Each patient gave about 8.1 milliliters of peripheral blood, collected in an EDTA anticoagulant tube. Ficoll Paque Plus density gradient separation was used to isolate PBMCs, and no additional T cell sorting was done. An Agilent 2100 Bioanalyzer and agarose gel were used to check RNA quality, while a NanoDrop 2000 measured RNA concentration. The CDR3 holds 14 amino acids from the cysteine to the phenylalanine. Only the CDR3 DNA is retained, 42 bases long and in frame from the first base. The V and J ends are trimmed by 2 bases and 1 base, leaving 8 bases between them. CDR1 and CDR2, looked up from the germline V gene, are SGHTA and FQGNSA.

The paper's findings and limits, for the study overall: Compared with newly diagnosed patients, patients with persistent Graves' disease had lower TCR Shannon entropy and fewer highly expanded clones, which suggests clonal expansion. Sequencing and analysis were limited to the TCR beta chain. The authors acknowledged the small sample size as a limitation that may reduce accuracy. The study examined only peripheral blood because the primary lesion, thyroid tissue, could not be accessed. Persistent disease showed preferential use of TRBV28, TRBJ1-2 and TRBJ2-5, whereas newly diagnosed disease favored TRBV20-1 and TRBJ2-1. More public clonotypes were shared among persistent patients (over 2,500) than among newly diagnosed patients (roughly 1,000).

There are many counts of this clonotype. Its antigen is currently not known. Base qualities were left out, and no much larger clone turns up one base away. The library was built by means of multiplex PCR. The reads were generated on an Illumina HiSeq 4000. iRepertoire HTBI primers and Arm-PCR amplification of CDR3 regions were used to construct TCR beta libraries. PCR products were gel purified before sequencing. Turning to the authors' computational methods: Across samples, around 62 TRBV and 15 or so TRBJ segments were identified and used for gene usage analysis of CDR3 amino acid clonotypes. COPE and FqMerger were used to merge filtered high-quality paired reads into contigs. Contigs were aligned with BLAST to IMGT TRBV, TRBD and TRBJ reference genes, and CDR3 was defined per IMGT. Highly expanded clones were defined as clonotypes with a frequency above 0.1%. Shannon entropy served as the measure of repertoire diversity, while the Gini coefficient captured V-J evenness. Public clonotypes were defined as clonotypes shared by more than one individual. TCRdb cleaned the public reads at Q25 with fastp, built clones with MiXCR and kept in-frame beta chains. Rows are combined by CDR3 protein, so each entry shows the most common genes and DNA. These V and J calls rely on TCRdb rather than the paper's analysis. The sample yields some 410,000 distinct CDR3 sequences; roughly 15% were counted once. The leading ten clones occupy about 11% of the sample.

These data were likewise used in another study, on T cells in Graves' hyperthyroidism and ophthalmopathy. Looking at the second paper: Graves' hyperthyroidism was defined as stable when no progression to ophthalmopathy occurred over 18 months of follow-up. Hyperthyroidism patients were aged 18 to 65 years and newly diagnosed, with disease duration of less than 2 months. Any patient with an uncontrolled infection, another autoimmune disease, pregnancy or lactation was excluded. Diagnoses were based on clinical symptoms, serum thyroxine and TRAb, thyroid ultrasound and orbital computed tomography. The TCR CDR3 was subjected to a first round of RT-PCR using the HTBI primer set and the Qiagen OneStep RT-PCR kit. Most expanded thyroid clonotypes (frequency above 0.001) were also found in blood, which suggests that blood repertoires may mirror thyroid immune responses. A model built on a 13 V-J signature distinguished ophthalmopathy from stable hyperthyroidism, reaching roughly 88% sensitivity and under 84% specificity in cross-validation and 80%/75% in testing. During validation, the model predicted progression to ophthalmopathy a median of around 7 months ahead of onset, with approximately 71% sensitivity and 72.22% specificity. To identify TCR V-J signatures that set the groups apart, the researchers used a discovery cohort of 95 to 100 patients, made up of 40 to 45 with Graves' ophthalmopathy and 57 with stable Graves' hyperthyroidism. Prospective prediction of ophthalmopathy was tested in an independent validation cohort consisting of 18 to 20 hyperthyroidism patients and 15 or so patients who later progressed to ophthalmopathy. For training and testing, the 80 to 100 patients in the discovery cohort were randomly divided in a 7:3 ratio. In addition, the study compared T-cell repertoires in thyroid tissue and in blood from about 6 Graves' hyperthyroidism patients. After blood sampling, hyperthyroidism patients were treated with methimazole at a starting dose of 30 mg daily, and ophthalmopathy patients were treated with high-dose intravenous methylprednisolone. Libraries were constructed in a second round of multiplex PCR, after which size selection and purification were performed. The libraries were sequenced on an Illumina HiSeq2000 using paired-end 100 bp reads. SOAPnuke was used to process the raw data, throwing out any read that contained adapters or uncalled bases, had a mean Phred below 15, or lacked an exact constant-primer or identifier match. High-quality paired reads were merged using COPE v1.2.5, and each unique nucleotide sequence was defined as a clonotype. Clonotypes were aligned to IMGT TRBV, TRBD and TRBJ reference segments using MiTCR v1.1. Analysis was restricted to V-J combinations with a frequency above 0.0001, which covered 98% to 99.2% of repertoires. A TCS score was defined as the ratio of F50 (clonal expansion) to E x V (chaos), with BLOSUM62-based TCRdist applied between CDR3 peptides within each V-J. Welch's t-statistics and random forest reduced 500 to 550 V-J features to 10 to 15, which were used in a naive Bayes classifier (R e1071). No statistical method was used to set the sample size in advance, and investigators knew the group allocation. The paper describes TCR Vbeta CDR3 sequencing of around 140 peripheral blood samples, made up of 43 ophthalmopathy patients, some 76 hyperthyroidism patients and 17 progressor patients.

The origin of this receptor is a young woman with Graves disease. Donor details come from another sample of the same person, matched by shared clones. Sequenced here: peripheral blood mononuclear cells (PBMCs), sampled at new diagnosis, from a patient treated with antithyroid drugs. The chain joins TRBV7-2 to TRBJ1-1; no D gene call is confident. The encoded CDR3 is CASSLMEGNTEAFF. Read as DNA, the sequence is TGTGCCAGCAGCTTAATGGAAGGGAACACTGAAGCTTTCTTT.